The entry that follows covers one T cell receptor beta chain sequence. The antigen it binds to is not known. Base qualities are missing; no much larger clone stands one base away. Per the publication, the time point label means: cycle 1 day 1 (C1D1), immediately before nivolumab initiation. All trial patients had relapsed after autologous stem cell transplantation, with cohorts A, B and C differing in prior brentuximab vedotin exposure. The trial cohort was composed of approximately 56 patients with relapsed/refractory classical Hodgkin lymphoma, for whom complete response, partial response or progressive disease was recorded as best overall response. In the multi-cohort phase II CheckMate 205 trial, trial patients received single-agent nivolumab. An independent review committee assessed best overall response using the 2007 International Working Group response criteria. Trial PBMCs were obtained immediately prior to nivolumab initiation (C1D1) and on therapy at cycle 2 day 1 and cycle 4 day 1. Peripheral blood was collected in 8 mL Vacutainer Cell Preparation Tubes, from which PBMCs were isolated by centrifugation and then cryopreserved.

Genomic DNA was extracted with the Qiagen DNeasy kit from unsorted PBMCs and from negatively selected CD4+ and CD8+ fractions. TCR beta CDR3 regions were subjected to amplification by immunoSEQ multiplex PCR with primers that anneal to V and J segments. A synthetic immune receptor repertoire was used to minimize amplification bias, and any residual bias was removed computationally once sequencing was done. Concerning the study's data processing: Repertoire diversity was quantified as the Shannon entropy index using custom Python scripts. Unsorted, CD4+ and CD8+ repertoires were analyzed separately, except in combined analyses where CD4+ and CD8+ sequences were merged in silico. A clone was considered expanded if an increase in frequency of at least 2-fold after treatment relative to C1D1 was found, and a pseudocount of 0.5 was applied to clones undetected at baseline. Singleton clones were defined as clones with 0 or 1 copy at C1D1, and non-singleton clones were defined as clones with 2 or more copies. Clones expanded in unsorted samples were labelled as CD4+, CD8+ or unknown by matching protein sequences in sorted samples from the same patient. Wilcoxon tests were applied to paired samples to test diversity changes from C1D1 to C4D1. Drawn from immuneACCESS, this table holds only the in-frame rearrangements with V and J called that TCRdb kept. Clones are partly lost; checked studies trace under half to an unresolved V gene and leave the rest unexplained. V, J and clone size derive from that table, while D and trimming were established from the DNA sequence. Present in this sample are about 59,000 clones, around nine tenths of which were seen just once. The leading ten clones occupy approximately 9.9% of the sample.

The source of the sample is a study of PD-1 blockade in classical Hodgkin lymphoma (dated by TCRdb to the early 2020s). Concerning the study at large: Nivolumab dosing was 3 mg/kg intravenously every 2 weeks, continuing until either disease progression or unacceptable toxicity. The study used TCR beta sequencing and CyTOF to define a peripheral blood immune signature of response to PD-1 blockade in classical Hodgkin lymphoma.

The germline V gene provides CDR1 ENHRY and CDR2 SYGVKD. The CDR3 holds 16 amino acids from the cysteine to the phenylalanine. Just the 48-base CDR3 DNA is kept, in frame starting at base 1. V has 0 bases trimmed and J has 9 bases trimmed; junction bases matching no gene number 9. What the work shows at the level of the full study, not this receptor alone: Patients starting nivolumab less than 1 year after ASCT had lower diversity and were excluded from later analyses to avoid confounding by immune reconstitution. The study was limited to a single clinical trial cohort, and causes of repertoire differences, possibly disease activity or prior therapy, remained undefined. Among trial patients, those achieving complete response had baseline diversity similar to that of newly diagnosed patients, while diversity was significantly lower in partial responders and progressors. Baseline TCR diversity was reported as lower in newly diagnosed patients than in healthy donors, and lower still in relapsed/refractory patients. By C4D1, a significant rise was seen in CD4+ TCR diversity but not in CD8+ TCR diversity (p=0.0027 vs p=0.16), and the rise was most apparent among complete responders (p=0.02).

The chain links TRBV10-3 with TRBJ2-1; the central 9 bases match TRBD2. This TCR was recovered from a human donor with classical Hodgkin lymphoma. The sequences come from peripheral blood mononuclear cells (PBMCs), collected at baseline. In nucleotide form, the sequence is TGTGCCATCAGTGAGTCAGCGGGAGGATTGATCGGTGAGCAGTTCTTC. This codes for CAISESAGGLIGEQFF.